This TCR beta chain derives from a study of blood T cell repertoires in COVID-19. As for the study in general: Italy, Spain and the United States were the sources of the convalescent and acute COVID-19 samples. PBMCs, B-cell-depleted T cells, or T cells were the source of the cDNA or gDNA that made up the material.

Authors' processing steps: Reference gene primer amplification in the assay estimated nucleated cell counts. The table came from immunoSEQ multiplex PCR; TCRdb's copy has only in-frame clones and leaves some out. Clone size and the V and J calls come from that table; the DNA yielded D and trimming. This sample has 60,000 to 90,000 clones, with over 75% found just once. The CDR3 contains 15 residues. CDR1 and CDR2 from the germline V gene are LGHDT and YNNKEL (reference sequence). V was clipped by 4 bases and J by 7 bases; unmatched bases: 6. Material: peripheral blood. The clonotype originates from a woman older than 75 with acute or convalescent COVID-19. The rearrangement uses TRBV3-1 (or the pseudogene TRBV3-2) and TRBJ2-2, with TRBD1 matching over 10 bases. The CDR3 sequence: CASSPDRGQGGELFF. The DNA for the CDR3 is TGTGCCAGCAGCCCAGACAGGGGGCAAGGCGGGGAGCTGTTTTTT.